Listed below are T cell receptor beta chains from one sample, sequenced in a study of T cell repertoires in cytomegalovirus infection. TCRdb called the reads again in MiXCR, with one record for every CDR3 protein. In the table there are about 360,000 distinct CDR3 sequences, 15% to 20% of which are singletons. Specimen: PBMCs. The receptors shown here come from a human donor in good health (CMV status not recorded). Some clones in this sample may be carry-over from other donors' samples. Both conserved end residues are part of each CDR3. The order of the fields is CDR3 protein, CDR3 DNA, D gene, J gene, V gene, clone size, CDR3 length. The D gene is left open where the match is weak. A clone size is listed for some rows: how often the clone was seen (once, few, many), or a class if it is expanded.

CDR3aa: CASSSRPVERGNNEQFF
CDR3nt: TGTGCCAGCAGCTCCCGCCCCGTTGAGCGGGGCAATAATGAGCAGTTCTTC
d_gene: TRBD2
j_gene: TRBJ2-1
v_gene: TRBV7-9
abundance: -
len: 17

CDR3aa: CASSPRGYEQYF
CDR3nt: TGTGCCAGCTCCCCCAGGGGGTACGAGCAGTACTTC
d_gene: TRBD1
j_gene: TRBJ2-7
v_gene: TRBV7-2
abundance: many
len: 12

CDR3aa: CASSLEPGFTEAFF
CDR3nt: TGTGCCAGCAGCTTAGAGCCAGGGTTCACTGAAGCTTTCTTT
d_gene: -
j_gene: TRBJ1-1
v_gene: TRBV11-2
abundance: many
len: 14

CDR3aa: CASSLLAGPHEQYF
CDR3nt: TGTGCCAGCAGCCTACTAGCGGGACCCCATGAGCAGTACTTC
d_gene: TRBD2
j_gene: TRBJ2-7
v_gene: TRBV7-2
abundance: -
len: 14

CDR3aa: CAISMTGKDTEAFF
CDR3nt: TGTGCCATCAGCATGACAGGCAAGGACACTGAAGCTTTCTTT
d_gene: -
j_gene: TRBJ1-1
v_gene: TRBV10-3
abundance: few
len: 14

CDR3aa: CASSLALAGQTSYEQYF
CDR3nt: TGTGCCAGCAGCTTAGCGCTAGCGGGGCAGACCTCCTACGAGCAGTACTTC
d_gene: TRBD2
j_gene: TRBJ2-7
v_gene: TRBV7-4
abundance: many
len: 17

CDR3aa: CASSLAGRGGGYTF
CDR3nt: TGTGCCAGCAGCTTAGCCGGGCGCGGGGGAGGCTACACCTTC
d_gene: -
j_gene: TRBJ1-2
v_gene: TRBV7-2
abundance: -
len: 14

CDR3aa: CSVAGQGSYNEQFF
CDR3nt: TGCAGCGTTGCGGGACAGGGATCCTACAATGAGCAGTTCTTC
d_gene: TRBD1
j_gene: TRBJ2-1
v_gene: TRBV29-1
abundance: few
len: 14

CDR3aa: CASSRLYATFF
CDR3nt: TGTGCCAGCAGCCGGCTCTACGCCACTTTCTTT
d_gene: -
j_gene: TRBJ1-1
v_gene: TRBV6-8
abundance: -
len: 11

CDR3aa: CAISESSGGIGQPQHF
CDR3nt: TGTGCCATCAGTGAGTCGTCAGGGGGCATAGGTCAGCCCCAGCATTTT
d_gene: TRBD1
j_gene: TRBJ1-5
v_gene: TRBV10-3
abundance: few
len: 16

CDR3aa: CASRERGAYNEQFF
CDR3nt: TGTGCCAGCAGAGAGCGGGGAGCCTACAATGAGCAGTTCTTC
d_gene: TRBD2
j_gene: TRBJ2-1
v_gene: TRBV2
abundance: -
len: 14

CDR3aa: CASRRELNTEAFF
CDR3nt: TGCGCCAGCAGGAGGGAACTCAACACTGAAGCTTTCTTT
d_gene: -
j_gene: TRBJ1-1
v_gene: TRBV5-1
abundance: few
len: 13

CDR3aa: CSAPTRSYEQYF
CDR3nt: TGCAGTGCACCGACTAGATCCTACGAGCAGTACTTC
d_gene: -
j_gene: TRBJ2-7
v_gene: TRBV20-1
abundance: -
len: 12

CDR3aa: CASFWDRVLYSPLHF
CDR3nt: TGTGCCAGCTTCTGGGACAGGGTTTTGTATTCACCCCTCCACTTT
d_gene: TRBD1
j_gene: TRBJ1-6
v_gene: TRBV2
abundance: few
len: 15

CDR3aa: CASSHGRAGRETEQFF
CDR3nt: TGTGCCAGCAGCCATGGTCGTGCGGGACGAGAGACTGAGCAGTTCTTC
d_gene: -
j_gene: TRBJ2-1
v_gene: TRBV4-2
abundance: -
len: 16

CDR3aa: CASSRLAGGPTFF
CDR3nt: TGTGCCAGCAGTCGACTAGCGGGAGGGCCGACGTTCTTC
d_gene: TRBD2
j_gene: TRBJ2-1
v_gene: TRBV6-2/TRBV6-3
abundance: -
len: 13

CDR3aa: CASGNPGQLSYEQYF
CDR3nt: TGTGCCAGCGGAAATCCCGGACAGCTTTCCTACGAGCAGTACTTC
d_gene: -
j_gene: TRBJ2-7
v_gene: TRBV6-2/TRBV6-3
abundance: many
len: 15

CDR3aa: CASSYGHLYEQYF
CDR3nt: TGTGCCAGCAGTTACGGGCACCTCTACGAGCAGTACTTC
d_gene: -
j_gene: TRBJ2-7
v_gene: TRBV6-6
abundance: -
len: 13

CDR3aa: CASSAGGGNQPQHF
CDR3nt: TGTGCCAGCAGCGCCGGGGGGGGAAATCAGCCCCAGCATTTT
d_gene: -
j_gene: TRBJ1-5
v_gene: TRBV7-9
abundance: many
len: 14

CDR3aa: CASSLRPRRGGTEAFF
CDR3nt: TGTGCCAGCAGTTTAAGGCCGAGGAGAGGGGGCACTGAAGCTTTCTTT
d_gene: -
j_gene: TRBJ1-1
v_gene: TRBV12-3/TRBV12-4
abundance: many
len: 16

CDR3aa: CASSFNSVGEQFF
CDR3nt: TGTGCCAGCAGCTTCAACAGCGTCGGTGAGCAGTTCTTC
d_gene: -
j_gene: TRBJ2-1
v_gene: TRBV7-2
abundance: many
len: 13

CDR3aa: CASSLGVRAEQYF
CDR3nt: TGTGCCAGCAGCTTAGGAGTTCGAGCCGAGCAGTACTTC
d_gene: -
j_gene: TRBJ2-7
v_gene: TRBV7-2
abundance: few
len: 13

CDR3aa: CASSLGPSPFRNTIYF
CDR3nt: TGTGCCAGCAGCTTGGGACCTTCCCCTTTCCGAAACACCATATATTTT
d_gene: -
j_gene: TRBJ1-3
v_gene: TRBV5-5
abundance: -
len: 16

CDR3aa: CASTRRGRGVGVQYF
CDR3nt: TGTGCCAGCACCAGAAGGGGGCGGGGGGTCGGAGTTCAGTACTTC
d_gene: -
j_gene: TRBJ2-5
v_gene: TRBV7-2
abundance: -
len: 15

CDR3aa: CASSPTDHGNEKLFF
CDR3nt: TGTGCCAGCAGTCCTACCGACCATGGGAATGAAAAACTGTTTTTT
d_gene: -
j_gene: TRBJ1-4
v_gene: TRBV28
abundance: -
len: 15

CDR3aa: CASSARASSLASSYNEQFF
CDR3nt: TGTGCCAGTAGTGCCCGCGCCTCATCCCTTGCCAGCTCCTACAATGAGCAGTTCTTC
d_gene: -
j_gene: TRBJ2-1
v_gene: TRBV19
abundance: few
len: 19

CDR3aa: CASGGGNSYNEQFF
CDR3nt: TGTGCCAGCGGGGGGGGGAACTCCTACAATGAGCAGTTCTTC
d_gene: TRBD2
j_gene: TRBJ2-1
v_gene: TRBV7-2
abundance: many
len: 14

CDR3aa: CSARVSGNEQFF
CDR3nt: TGCAGTGCTAGAGTGTCAGGGAATGAGCAGTTCTTC
d_gene: -
j_gene: TRBJ2-1
v_gene: TRBV20-1
abundance: few
len: 12

CDR3aa: CSATGGEETQYF
CDR3nt: TGCAGCGCCACAGGGGGCGAAGAGACCCAGTACTTC
d_gene: TRBD1
j_gene: TRBJ2-5
v_gene: TRBV29-1
abundance: -
len: 12

CDR3aa: CAIAPGGETQYF
CDR3nt: TGTGCCATCGCCCCCGGAGGGGAGACCCAGTACTTC
d_gene: -
j_gene: TRBJ2-5
v_gene: TRBV10-3
abundance: many
len: 12

CDR3aa: CASSILAKPNEQFF
CDR3nt: TGTGCCAGTAGTATTCTGGCCAAACCCAATGAGCAGTTCTTC
d_gene: -
j_gene: TRBJ2-1
v_gene: TRBV19
abundance: few
len: 14

CDR3aa: CASSLDVTGSGNTIYF
CDR3nt: TGTGCCAGCAGCTTGGACGTTACCGGGAGCGGAAACACCATATATTTT
d_gene: -
j_gene: TRBJ1-3
v_gene: TRBV5-3
abundance: once
len: 16